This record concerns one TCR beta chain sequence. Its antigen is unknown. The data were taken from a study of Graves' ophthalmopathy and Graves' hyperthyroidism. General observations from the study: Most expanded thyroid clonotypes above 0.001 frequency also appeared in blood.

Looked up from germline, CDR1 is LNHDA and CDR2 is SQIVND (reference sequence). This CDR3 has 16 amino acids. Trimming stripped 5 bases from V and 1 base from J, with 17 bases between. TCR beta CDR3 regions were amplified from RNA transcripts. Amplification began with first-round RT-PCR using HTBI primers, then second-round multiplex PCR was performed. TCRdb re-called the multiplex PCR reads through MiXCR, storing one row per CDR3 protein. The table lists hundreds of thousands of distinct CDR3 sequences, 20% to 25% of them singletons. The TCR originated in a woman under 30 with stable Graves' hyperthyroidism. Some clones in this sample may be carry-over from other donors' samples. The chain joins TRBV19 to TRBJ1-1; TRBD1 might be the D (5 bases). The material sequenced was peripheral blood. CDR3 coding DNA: TGTGCCAGTAGTGGGTACCAAGGGACGGGGAACACTGAAGCTTTCTTT. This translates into CASSGYQGTGNTEAFF.